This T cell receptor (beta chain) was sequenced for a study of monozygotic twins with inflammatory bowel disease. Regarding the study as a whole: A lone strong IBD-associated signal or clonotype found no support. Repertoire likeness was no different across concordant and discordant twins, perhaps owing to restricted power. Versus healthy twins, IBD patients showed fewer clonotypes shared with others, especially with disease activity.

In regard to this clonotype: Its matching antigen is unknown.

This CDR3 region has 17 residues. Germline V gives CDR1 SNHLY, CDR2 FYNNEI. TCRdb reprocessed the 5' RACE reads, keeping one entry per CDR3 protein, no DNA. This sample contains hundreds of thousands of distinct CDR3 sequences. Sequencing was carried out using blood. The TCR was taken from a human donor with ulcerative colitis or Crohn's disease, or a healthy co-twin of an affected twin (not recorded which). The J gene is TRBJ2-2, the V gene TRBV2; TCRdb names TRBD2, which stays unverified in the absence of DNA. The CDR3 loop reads CASREGLDIAYTGELFF.